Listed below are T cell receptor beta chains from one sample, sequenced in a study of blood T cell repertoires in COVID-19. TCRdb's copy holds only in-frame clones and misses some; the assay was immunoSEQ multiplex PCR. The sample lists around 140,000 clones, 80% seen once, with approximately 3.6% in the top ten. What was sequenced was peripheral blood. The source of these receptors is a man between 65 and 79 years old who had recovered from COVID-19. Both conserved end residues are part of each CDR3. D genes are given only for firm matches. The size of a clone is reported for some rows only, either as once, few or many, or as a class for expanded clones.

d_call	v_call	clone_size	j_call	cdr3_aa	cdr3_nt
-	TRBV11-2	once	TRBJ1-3	CASSLEEGSGNTIYF	TGTGCCAGCAGCTTAGAAGAGGGCTCTGGAAACACCATATATTTT
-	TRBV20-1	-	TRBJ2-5	CSASSLLGQETQYF	TGCAGTGCTAGTTCCCTTCTAGGCCAAGAGACCCAGTACTTC
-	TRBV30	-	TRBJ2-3	CAWSVQADTQYF	TGTGCCTGGAGTGTACAGGCGGATACGCAGTATTTT
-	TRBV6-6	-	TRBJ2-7	CATRGYEQYF	TGTGCCACCCGGGGGTACGAGCAGTACTTC
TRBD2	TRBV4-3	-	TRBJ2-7	CASSQRLAGLYEQYF	TGCGCCAGCAGCCAGCGACTAGCGGGGTTATACGAGCAGTACTTC
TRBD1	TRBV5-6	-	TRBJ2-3	CASSRRTGGDTQYF	TGTGCCAGCAGCCGCCGGACAGGGGGCGATACGCAGTATTTT
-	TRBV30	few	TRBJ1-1	CAWQGPWGSEAFF	TGTGCCTGGCAGGGGCCCTGGGGGTCTGAAGCTTTCTTT
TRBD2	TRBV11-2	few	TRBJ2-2	CASSVSGRARRYTGELFF	TGTGCCAGCAGCGTTAGCGGGAGGGCGAGGCGATACACCGGGGAGCTGTTTTTT
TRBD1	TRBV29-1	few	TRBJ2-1	CSIRDRGYNEQFF	TGCAGCATAAGGGACAGAGGCTACAATGAGCAGTTCTTC
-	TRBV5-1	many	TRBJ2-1	CASSLADIPGGEQFF	TGCGCCAGCAGCTTGGCCGATATTCCCGGCGGGGAGCAGTTCTTC
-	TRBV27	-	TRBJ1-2	CASSFGGGYTF	TGTGCCAGCAGTTTCGGGGGGGGCTACACCTTC
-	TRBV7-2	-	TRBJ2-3	CASSLEPLASTDTQYF	TGTGCCAGCAGCTTAGAACCCCTAGCTAGCACAGATACGCAGTATTTT
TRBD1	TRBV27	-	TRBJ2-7	CASSFEGLGTVSKQYF	TGTGCCAGCAGTTTCGAAGGACTGGGGACAGTTTCTAAGCAGTACTTC
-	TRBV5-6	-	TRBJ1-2	CASSLAVSPRGYGYTF	TGTGCCAGCAGCTTGGCCGTCTCCCCCAGGGGTTACGGCTACACCTTC
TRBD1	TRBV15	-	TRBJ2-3	CAFHMPSTGTTDTQYF	TGTGCCTTCCACATGCCGTCGACAGGGACCACAGATACGCAGTATTTT
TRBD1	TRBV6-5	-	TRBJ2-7	CASSTGTGVEEQYF	TGTGCCAGCAGTACCGGGACAGGGGTCGAAGAGCAGTACTTC
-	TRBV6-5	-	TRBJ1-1	CASSFTGNTEAFF	TGTGCCAGCAGTTTTACGGGGAACACTGAAGCTTTCTTT
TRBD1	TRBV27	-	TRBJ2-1	CASSLRSRDRGVLLSYNEQFF	TGTGCCAGCAGTTTACGGTCCCGGGACAGGGGCGTCCTCTTGTCCTACAATGAGCAGTTCTTC
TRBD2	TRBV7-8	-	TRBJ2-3	CASSSAGRRSPDTQYF	TGTGCCAGCAGCTCAGCGGGGAGGAGATCGCCCGATACGCAGTATTTT
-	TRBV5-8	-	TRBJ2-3	CASTLELGDTQYF	TGTGCCAGCACCCTAGAACTTGGGGATACGCAGTATTTT
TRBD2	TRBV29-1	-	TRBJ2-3	CSVASGSPDTQYF	TGCAGCGTTGCTAGCGGGAGCCCAGATACGCAGTATTTT
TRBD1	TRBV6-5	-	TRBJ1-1	CATLRQGANTEAFF	TGTGCCACCCTACGACAGGGGGCGAACACTGAAGCTTTCTTT
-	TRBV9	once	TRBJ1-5	CASSAGTTTSAQHF	TGTGCCAGCAGCGCCGGGACAACTACCTCGGCCCAGCATTTT
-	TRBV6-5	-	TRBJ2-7	CASNLPGAYEQYF	TGTGCCAGCAACCTTCCGGGGGCCTACGAGCAGTACTTC
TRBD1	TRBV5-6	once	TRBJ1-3	CASSLGGVLVSGNTIYF	TGTGCCAGCAGCTTAGGGGGCGTTTTGGTTTCTGGAAACACCATATATTTT
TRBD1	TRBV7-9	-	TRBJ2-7	CASSFGQAPYEQYF	TGTGCCAGCAGCTTTGGACAGGCGCCCTACGAGCAGTACTTC
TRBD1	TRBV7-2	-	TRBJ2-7	CASSLGGTGGREQYF	TGTGCCAGCAGCTTAGGGGGGACAGGGGGGCGCGAGCAGTACTTC
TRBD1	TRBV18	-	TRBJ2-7	CASDDRDSNSYEQYF	TGTGCCAGTGACGACCGGGACAGTAACTCCTACGAGCAGTACTTC
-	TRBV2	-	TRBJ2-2	CASRAEQRSGELFF	TGTGCCAGCCGTGCGGAGCAGCGGTCCGGGGAGCTGTTTTTT
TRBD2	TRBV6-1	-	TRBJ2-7	CASSDGTSPHYEQYF	TGTGCCAGCAGTGATGGGACTAGCCCTCACTACGAGCAGTACTTC
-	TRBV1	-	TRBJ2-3	CTSSQHSRGGSTDTQYF	TGCACCAGCAGCCAACACTCTCGCGGGGGGAGCACAGATACGCAGTATTTT
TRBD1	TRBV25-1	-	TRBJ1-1	CASSGSQGGTEAFF	TGTGCCAGCAGTGGATCCCAGGGGGGCACTGAAGCTTTCTTT
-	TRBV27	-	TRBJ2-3	CASNPQGSTDTQYF	TGTGCCAGTAACCCCCAGGGGTCCACAGATACGCAGTATTTT
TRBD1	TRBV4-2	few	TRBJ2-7	CASSQGQGAYEQYF	TGTGCCAGCAGCCAAGGACAGGGGGCCTACGAGCAGTACTTC
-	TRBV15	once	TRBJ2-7	CATSREGSSYEQYF	TGTGCCACCAGCAGAGAAGGGAGCTCCTACGAGCAGTACTTC
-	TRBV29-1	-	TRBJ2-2	CSVLPWVGGTSSF	TGCAGCGTCCTACCTTGGGTGGGTGGAACTAGTAGTTTT
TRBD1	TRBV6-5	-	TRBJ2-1	CASSPGTGSNNEQFF	TGTGCCAGCAGCCCCGGGACAGGGTCTAACAATGAGCAGTTCTTC
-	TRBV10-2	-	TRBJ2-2	CASSDFAGWHTGELFF	TGCGCCAGCAGTGATTTCGCGGGATGGCACACCGGGGAGCTGTTTTTT
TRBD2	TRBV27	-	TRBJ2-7	CASSPGLAGVEQYF	TGTGCCAGCAGCCCCGGACTAGCGGGAGTCGAGCAGTACTTC
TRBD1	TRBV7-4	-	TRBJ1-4	CASSLWTGDEKLFF	TGTGCCAGCAGCTTATGGACAGGGGATGAAAAACTGTTTTTT
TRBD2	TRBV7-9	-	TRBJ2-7	CASSLTSGYEQYF	TGTGCCAGCAGCTTGACTAGCGGATACGAGCAGTACTTC
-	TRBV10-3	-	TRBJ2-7	CAISESTEGIYEQYF	TGTGCCATCAGTGAGTCGACGGAGGGAATCTACGAGCAGTACTTC